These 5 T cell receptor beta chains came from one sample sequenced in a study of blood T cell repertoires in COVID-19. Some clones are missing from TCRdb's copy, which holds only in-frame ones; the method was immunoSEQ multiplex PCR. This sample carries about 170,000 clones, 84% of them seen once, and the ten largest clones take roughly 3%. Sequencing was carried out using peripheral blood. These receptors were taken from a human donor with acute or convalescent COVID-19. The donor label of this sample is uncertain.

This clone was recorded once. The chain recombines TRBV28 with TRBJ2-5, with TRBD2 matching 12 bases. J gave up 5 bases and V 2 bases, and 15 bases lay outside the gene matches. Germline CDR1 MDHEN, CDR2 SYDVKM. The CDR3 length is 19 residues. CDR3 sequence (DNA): TGTGCCAGCAGTTTAGGGGGGGGATCGACTAGCGGGAGAGGCGAGACCCAGTACTTC. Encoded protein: CASSLGGGSTSGRGETQYF. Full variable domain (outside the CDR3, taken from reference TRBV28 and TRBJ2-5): DVKVTQSSRYLVKRTGEKVFLECVQDMDHENMFWYRQDPGLGLRLIYFSYDVKMKEKGDIPEGYSVSREKKERFSLILESASTNQTSMYLCASSLGGGSTSGRGETQYFGPGTRLLVL.

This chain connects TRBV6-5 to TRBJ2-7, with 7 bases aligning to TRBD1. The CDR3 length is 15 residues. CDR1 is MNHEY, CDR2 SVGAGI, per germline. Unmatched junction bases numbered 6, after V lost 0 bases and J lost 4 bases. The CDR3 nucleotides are TGTGCCAGCAGTTACTCTTACAGGGGAGAATACGAGCAGTACTTC. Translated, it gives CASSYSYRGEYEQYF.

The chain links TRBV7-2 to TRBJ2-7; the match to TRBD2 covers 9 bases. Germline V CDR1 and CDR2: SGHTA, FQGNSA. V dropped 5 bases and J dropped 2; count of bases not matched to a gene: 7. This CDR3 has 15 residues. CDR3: CASSPMAGGTYEQYF. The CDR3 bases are TGTGCCAGCAGCCCGATGGCGGGGGGGACCTACGAGCAGTACTTC. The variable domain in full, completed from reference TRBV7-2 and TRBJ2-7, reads GAGVSQSPSNKVTEKGKDVELRCDPISGHTALYWYRQSLGQGLEFLIYFQGNSAPDKSGLPSDRFSAERTGGSVSTLTIQRTQQEDSAVYLCASSPMAGGTYEQYFGPGTRLTVT.

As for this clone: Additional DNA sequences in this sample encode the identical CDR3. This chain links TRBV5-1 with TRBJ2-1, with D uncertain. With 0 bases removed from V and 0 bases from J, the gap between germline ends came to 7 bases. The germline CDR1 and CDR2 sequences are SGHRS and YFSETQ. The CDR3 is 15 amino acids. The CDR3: CASSLDGSSYNEQFF. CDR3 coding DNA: TGCGCCAGCAGCTTGGACGGGTCCTCCTACAATGAGCAGTTCTTC.

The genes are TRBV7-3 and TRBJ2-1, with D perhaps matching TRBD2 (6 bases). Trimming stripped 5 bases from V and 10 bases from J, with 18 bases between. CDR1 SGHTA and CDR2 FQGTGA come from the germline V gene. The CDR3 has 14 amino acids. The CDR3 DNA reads TGTGCCAGCAGCCCCTGGACTACCACAAAGGAGCAGTTCTTC. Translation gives CASSPWTTTKEQFF.